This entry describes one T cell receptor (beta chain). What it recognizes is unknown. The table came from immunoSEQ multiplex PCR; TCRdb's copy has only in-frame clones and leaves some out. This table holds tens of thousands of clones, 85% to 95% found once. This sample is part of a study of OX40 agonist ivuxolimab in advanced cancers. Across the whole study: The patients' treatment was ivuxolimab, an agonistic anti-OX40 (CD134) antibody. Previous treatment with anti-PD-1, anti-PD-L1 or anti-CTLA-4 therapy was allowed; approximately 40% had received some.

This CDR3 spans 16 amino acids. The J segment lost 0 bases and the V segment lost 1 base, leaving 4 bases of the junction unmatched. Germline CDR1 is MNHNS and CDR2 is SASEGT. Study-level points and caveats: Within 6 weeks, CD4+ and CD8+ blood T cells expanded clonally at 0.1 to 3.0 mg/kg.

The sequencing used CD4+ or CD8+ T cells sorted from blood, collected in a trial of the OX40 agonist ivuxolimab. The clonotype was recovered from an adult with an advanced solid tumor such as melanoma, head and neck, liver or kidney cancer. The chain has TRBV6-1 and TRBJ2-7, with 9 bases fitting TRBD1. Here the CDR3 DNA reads TGTGCCAGCAGTGAAGGATCGGGACAGGGCTCCTACGAGCAGTACTTC. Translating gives CASSEGSGQGSYEQYF.